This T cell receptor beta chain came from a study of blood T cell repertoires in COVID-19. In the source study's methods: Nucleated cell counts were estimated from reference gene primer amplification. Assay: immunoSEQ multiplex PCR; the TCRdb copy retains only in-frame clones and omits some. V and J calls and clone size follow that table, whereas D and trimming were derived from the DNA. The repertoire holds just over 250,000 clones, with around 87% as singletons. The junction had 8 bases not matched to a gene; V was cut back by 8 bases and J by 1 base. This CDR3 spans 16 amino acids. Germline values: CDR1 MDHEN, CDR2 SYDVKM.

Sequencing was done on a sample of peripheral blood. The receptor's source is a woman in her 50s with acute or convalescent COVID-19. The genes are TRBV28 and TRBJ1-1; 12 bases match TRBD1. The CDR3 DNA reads TGTGCCAGCTGTGGGGACAGGGGGCGCGGGAACACTGAAGCTTTCTTT. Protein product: CASCGDRGRGNTEAFF. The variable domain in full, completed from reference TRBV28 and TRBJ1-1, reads DVKVTQSSRYLVKRTGEKVFLECVQDMDHENMFWYRQDPGLGLRLIYFSYDVKMKEKGDIPEGYSVSREKKERFSLILESASTNQTSMYLCASCGDRGRGNTEAFFGQGTRLTVV.